Each of the 25 T cell receptor beta chains below was sequenced from the same sample in a study of blood T cell repertoires in COVID-19. The protocol was immunoSEQ multiplex PCR, while the TCRdb copy is restricted to in-frame clones and leaves out a portion. The sample comprises 150,000 to 200,000 clones, less than 90% of which are singletons, and 2% to 2.5% rests with the top ten. The source material was peripheral blood. These receptors all stem from a man in his 70s with active or convalescent COVID-19.

This chain uses TRBV5-1 with TRBJ2-7; D ambiguous. V was pared by 0 bases and J by 0 bases, with 7 bases between. The CDR3 has 14 residues. The germline CDR1 and CDR2 sequences are SGHRS and YFSETQ. Here the CDR3 reads CASSLALLSYEQYF. The CDR3 DNA follows: TGCGCCAGCAGCTTGGCACTACTCTCCTACGAGCAGTACTTC.

The V gene is TRBV14, the J gene TRBJ1-3, with TRBD1 as a possible D gene (6 bases). CDR1 and CDR2 (germline): SGHDN, FVKESK. Between the trimmed V and J ends, which lost 4 bases and 0 bases, there was a span of 10 bases. The CDR3 sequence is 15 residues long. The CDR3 sequence: CASSLQGSSGNTIYF. CDR3 coding DNA: TGTGCCAGCAGCCTACAGGGAAGCTCTGGAAACACCATATATTTT.

This rearrangement joins TRBV15 to TRBJ2-5; D might be TRBD2 (7 bases). The CDR3 has 17 amino acids. CDR1 and CDR2 from the germline V gene are LNHNV and YYDKDF (reference sequence). Trimming stripped 6 bases from V and 3 bases from J, with 23 bases between. The DNA of the CDR3 is TGTGCCACCAGTGGGATGGCGGGGAGGGGACAAGAAGAGACCCAGTACTTC. This encodes CATSGMAGRGQEETQYF.

The V call is TRBV6-5, the J call TRBJ2-2; D is ambiguous. CDR1 and CDR2 from the germline V gene are MNHEY and SVGAGI. This CDR3 contains 13 residues. Trimming took 6 bases from V and 2 from J, leaving 7 bases between them. The CDR3 loop reads CASSKTNTGELFF. The CDR3 DNA reads as TGTGCCAGCAGCAAGACAAACACCGGGGAGCTGTTTTTT.

CDR3 sequence reads: CSASSREKLFF. The CDR3 region has the DNA TGCAGTGCTAGTTCCAGGGAAAAACTGTTTTTT. The chain combines TRBV20-1 with TRBJ1-4; no reliable D call. CDR3 size: 11 residues. Looked up from germline, CDR1 is DFQATT and CDR2 is SNEGSKA (reference sequence). V gave up 3 bases and J gave up 8 bases, with 7 bases separating them.

This clone has just one count. The J gene is TRBJ2-2, the V gene TRBV4-1; D unresolved. Trimming shortened V by 0 bases and J by 2 bases, and 4 bases separated the two germline ends. The CDR3 sequence is 14 residues long. Germline CDR1 MGHRA, CDR2 YSYEKL. The CDR3, as DNA: TGCGCCAGCAGCCAAGAATTAAACACCGGGGAGCTGTTTTTT. Protein: CASSQELNTGELFF.

The chain combines TRBV28 with TRBJ2-7; a possible D gene is TRBD2 (7 bases). V gave up 11 bases and J gave up 3 bases, with 20 bases separating them. The CDR3 runs to 14 residues. Germline V gives CDR1 MDHEN, CDR2 SYDVKM. CDR3 nucleotide sequence: TGTGCCCTGGGGGGGAGGGGACAAGGCTACGAGCAGTACTTC. It codes for CALGGRGQGYEQYF. Full variable domain (missing parts from reference TRBV28 and TRBJ2-7): DVKVTQSSRYLVKRTGEKVFLECVQDMDHENMFWYRQDPGLGLRLIYFSYDVKMKEKGDIPEGYSVSREKKERFSLILESASTNQTSMYLCALGGRGQGYEQYFGPGTRLTVT.

This CDR3 is CASSVGLDRVENIQYF. The CDR3 DNA reads TGTGCCAGCAGCGTGGGACTGGACAGGGTGGAAAACATTCAGTACTTC. This chain joins TRBV9 and TRBJ2-4; 8 nucleotides agree with TRBD1. V trimming: 2 bases; J trimming: 5 bases; junction bases outside the gene matches: 9. Germline V CDR1 and CDR2: SGDLS, YYNGEE. This CDR3 has 16 amino acids.

The V and J genes are TRBV6-2 or TRBV6-3 and TRBJ2-7, with TRBD2 matching 11 bases. The CDR3 covers 13 residues. Germline CDR1 is MNHEY and CDR2 is SVGEGT. The ends lost 5 bases at V and 12 bases at J; junction bases unmatched: 9. As DNA, the CDR3 is TGTGCCAGCAGTGTCGGGACTAGCGGAACTGGGTACTTC. Protein: CASSVGTSGTGYF.

This chain joins TRBV19 and TRBJ1-4, with 8 positions matching TRBD1. There are 14 residues in the CDR3. V lost 5 bases to trimming and J lost 8 bases; unmatched junction nucleotides: 7. Per the germline V gene, CDR1 is LNHDA and CDR2 is SQIVND (reference sequence). This chain's CDR3 is CASSLTGVGEKLFF. The CDR3 region has the DNA TGTGCCAGTAGTTTGACAGGGGTTGGCGAAAAACTGTTTTTT.

V and J are TRBV19 and TRBJ2-5; D perhaps matches TRBD1 (6 bases). Germline lookup yields CDR1 LNHDA and CDR2 SQIVND (reference sequence). Trimming removed 0 bases from V and 2 bases from J, with 10 bases in between. This CDR3 comprises 15 residues. This chain's CDR3 is CASSIDTGRQETQYF. Written as DNA, the CDR3 is TGTGCCAGTAGTATAGATACAGGGAGACAAGAGACCCAGTACTTC.

This CDR3 is CASSPPLNRREVHEQYF. Written as DNA, the CDR3 is TGTGCCAGCTCACCGCCCCTCAACCGGCGGGAGGTCCACGAGCAGTACTTC. The J gene is TRBJ2-7, the V gene TRBV18; 8 bases are a match to TRBD2. This CDR3 comprises 17 residues. Germline trimming cut 3 bases from V and 5 bases from J; bases unmatched to any gene: 15. Germline loops: CDR1 KGHSH, CDR2 LQKENI.

The chain carries TRBV6-5 and TRBJ2-7, with TRBD2 identical over 12 bases. CDR1 is MNHEY and CDR2 is SVGAGI in the germline V gene. The CDR3 loop spans 15 amino acids. The V and J ends lost 7 bases and 2 bases, in that order; junction bases with no gene match: 6. The CDR3 region has the DNA TGTGCCAGCAAAAGGACTAGCGGGAATACCTACGAGCAGTACTTC. This sequence encodes CASKRTSGNTYEQYF.

The V call is TRBV5-4, the J call TRBJ2-7, with D possibly matching TRBD2 (6 bases). Germline CDR1 and CDR2: SGHNT and YYREEE (reference sequence). Trimming pared 0 bases from V and 3 bases from J, leaving 10 bases between. There are 14 residues in the CDR3. The CDR3 spells CASSLEGLYYEQYF. DNA for the CDR3: TGTGCCAGCAGCTTGGAGGGACTTTACTACGAGCAGTACTTC.

The CDR3 region is CAWTNSGTGLSGNTIYF. As DNA, the CDR3 is TGTGCCTGGACTAATTCCGGGACAGGGCTCTCTGGAAACACCATATATTTT. The chain links TRBV30 to TRBJ1-3; TRBD1 agrees at 9 bases. Germline CDR1 is GTSNPN and CDR2 is SVGIG (reference sequence). Trimming removed 4 bases from V and 0 bases from J; junction bases left unmatched: 10. The CDR3 has 17 residues.

This sequence joins TRBV5-4 and TRBJ1-2; 7 bases map to TRBD1. Germline lookup yields CDR1 SGHNT and CDR2 YYREEE (reference sequence). The V gene end was trimmed by 5 bases and the J gene end by 4 bases; junction bases not matched to a gene: 5. The CDR3 covers 13 residues. The DNA of the CDR3 is TGTGCCAGCAGTGTGGGACAGAGCTATGGCTACACCTTC. Encoded protein: CASSVGQSYGYTF.

The chain recombines TRBV7-2 with TRBJ2-4, with a weak D call TRBD1 (6 bases). V shed 5 bases and J shed 2 bases, with 13 bases lying between them. The CDR3 is 15 residues long. The V gene's germline CDR1 is SGHTA and CDR2 FQGNSA. The CDR3 is CASSASRGTKNIQYF. As DNA, the CDR3 is TGTGCCAGCAGCGCGTCCAGGGGAACCAAAAACATTCAGTACTTC.

This chain links TRBV7-2 with TRBJ2-2; tentative D call: TRBD1 (6 bases). The CDR3 length is 15 residues. V lost 2 bases and J 7 bases, leaving 14 bases between the germline ends. The germline V gene encodes CDR1 SGHTA and CDR2 FQGNSA. The CDR3 DNA reads as TGTGCCAGCAGCTTATCCCCAGGGGCCCTCGGGGAGCTGTTTTTT. Translation: CASSLSPGALGELFF.

The chain joins TRBV6-6 to TRBJ1-5, with 10 bases matching TRBD1. With V trimmed by 6 bases and J by 6 bases, 5 bases remained unmatched. CDR3 length equals 14 residues. From germline, CDR1 is MNHNY and CDR2 SVGAGI (reference sequence). The DNA for the CDR3 is TGTGCCAGCAGGGGGACAGGGGTAGGTCAGCCCCAGCATTTT. Translation gives CASRGTGVGQPQHF.

This clone was observed once. The chain links TRBV6-1 to TRBJ2-5; 8 nucleotides line up with TRBD2. The CDR3 is made up of 17 amino acids. With V trimmed by 4 bases and J by 0 bases, 10 bases remained unmatched. Germline V lookup: CDR1 MNHNS, CDR2 SASEGT. The CDR3 coding sequence is TGTGCCAGCAGTGCCAAGAGCGGGGGAAGAAACCAAGAGACCCAGTACTTC. It translates to CASSAKSGGRNQETQYF.

The chain employs TRBV7-2 and TRBJ2-7; TRBD2 matches at 9 bases. V shed 0 bases, J shed 2 bases, and the junction held 8 bases outside the gene matches. There are 17 residues in the CDR3. Germline-derived CDR1 and CDR2 are SGHTA and FQGNSA. DNA for the CDR3: TGTGCCAGCAGCTTAGCGGCGGGAGGGGGGGGAACCTACGAGCAGTACTTC. It encodes CASSLAAGGGGTYEQYF. Full variable domain (outside the CDR3, taken from reference TRBV7-2 and TRBJ2-7): GAGVSQSPSNKVTEKGKDVELRCDPISGHTALYWYRQSLGQGLEFLIYFQGNSAPDKSGLPSDRFSAERTGGSVSTLTIQRTQQEDSAVYLCASSLAAGGGGTYEQYFGPGTRLTVT.

The chain recombines TRBV2 with TRBJ2-3; 14 bases fit TRBD2. Germline trimming cut 8 bases from V and 3 bases from J; bases unmatched to any gene: 7. The CDR3 covers 16 residues. Germline V gene sequence: CDR1 SNHLY, CDR2 FYNNEI. CDR3 coding DNA: TGTGCCAGCTTCCCGGGACTAGCGGGAGTTACAGATACGCAGTATTTT. Protein sequence: CASFPGLAGVTDTQYF.

DNA of the CDR3: TGCGCCAGCAGCCCCAGTGGCTCTGGGGCCAACGTCCTGACTTTC. It encodes CASSPSGSGANVLTF. The chain has TRBV5-1 and TRBJ2-6; D unresolved. The germline V gene encodes CDR1 SGHRS and CDR2 YFSETQ. The germline V and J ends were trimmed by 4 bases and 0 bases, with 8 bases remaining between them. The CDR3 has 15 amino acids.

This chain uses TRBV14 with TRBJ2-2; no reliable D call. This CDR3 has 16 residues. Germline V gene data show CDR1 as SGHDN and CDR2 as FVKESK. V shed 0 bases and J shed 4 bases, with 12 bases lying between them. CDR3 sequence: CASSQDIGRVTGELFF. DNA for the CDR3: TGTGCCAGCAGCCAAGATATAGGTCGGGTCACCGGGGAGCTGTTTTTT.

The sample holds one count of this clone. J is TRBJ2-5 and V is TRBV27; D possibly corresponds to TRBD1 (8 bases). Trimming took off 2 bases at V and 2 bases at J, with 21 bases between the two ends. CDR3 length: 18 residues. Germline V gene sequence: CDR1 MNHEY, CDR2 SMNVEV (reference sequence). The CDR3, as DNA: TGTGCCAGCAGTTTAGGAGGGGGGGGGCAGGGGGCTCAAGAGACCCAGTACTTC. Its translation is CASSLGGGGQGAQETQYF.